Below are 31 T cell receptor beta chains sequenced from a single sample in a study of blood T cell repertoires in COVID-19. This table comes from immunoSEQ multiplex PCR, and its TCRdb copy is limited to in-frame clones, with some not included. The repertoire holds 110,000 to 150,000 clones, with about 80% as singletons. Sequencing input: peripheral blood. Receptor source: a human donor in a cohort sampled during active COVID-19.

V and J are TRBV6-6 and TRBJ2-7; TRBD1 might be the D (5 bases). This CDR3 has 15 residues. Germline values: CDR1 MNHNY, CDR2 SVGAGI (reference sequence). Between the trimmed V and J ends, which lost 2 bases and 2 bases, there was a span of 13 bases. In DNA, the CDR3 is TGTGCCAGCAGTTACGCTGTTGACAGCACCTACGAGCAGTACTTC. Protein sequence: CASSYAVDSTYEQYF.

In its sample, this clone was seen a few times. The chain joins TRBV5-6 to TRBJ1-1, with 9 bases matching TRBD1. V was pared by 4 bases and J by 3 bases, with 7 bases of the junction left unmatched. The CDR3 consists of 15 residues. Germline CDR1 reads SGHDT; CDR2 reads YYEEEE. The CDR3 loop is CASSRLQGADTEAFF. The CDR3, as DNA: TGTGCCAGCAGCCGCTTACAGGGGGCTGACACTGAAGCTTTCTTT.

J is TRBJ2-5 and V is TRBV7-2; TRBD1 matches at 8 bases. The CDR3 extends over 14 amino acids. CDR1 and CDR2 from the germline V gene are SGHTA and FQGNSA. The junction had 6 bases not matched to a gene; V was cut back by 4 bases and J by 5 bases. CDR3 DNA: TGTGCCAGCAGCTCTTCCAGGGGGCACGAGACCCAGTACTTC. This encodes CASSSSRGHETQYF.

This rearrangement joins TRBV5-4 to TRBJ2-5; D uncertain. Trimming cost V 4 bases and J 5 bases, with 12 bases left between them. This CDR3 is 13 amino acids long. Germline CDR1 and CDR2: SGHNT and YYREEE (reference sequence). The CDR3 coding sequence is TGTGCCAGCAGCCCCGACCCCAGGGAGACCCAGTACTTC. This sequence encodes CASSPDPRETQYF.

The chain combines TRBV5-4 with TRBJ2-1, with D possibly TRBD1 on 6 matching bases. This CDR3 is 14 amino acids long. Germline CDR1 SGHNT, CDR2 YYREEE (reference sequence). V lost 4 bases and J 7 bases, leaving 15 bases between the germline ends. CDR3: CASSRDRRGNEQFF. CDR3 DNA: TGTGCCAGCAGCCGGGACCGAAGGGGGAATGAGCAGTTCTTC.

This chain joins TRBV12-5 and TRBJ1-1; TRBD1 might be the D (5 bases). The CDR3 runs 15 residues. V lost 5 bases and J lost 0, with 13 bases in between. Germline loops: CDR1 LGHNT, CDR2 FRNRAP. The CDR3 nucleotides are TGTGCTAGTGGTCCCTCCGGGGGGGTGAACACTGAAGCTTTCTTT. Amino acid sequence: CASGPSGGVNTEAFF.

The chain employs TRBV19 and TRBJ2-3; tentative D call: TRBD2 (5 bases). Germline assignment: CDR1 LNHDA and CDR2 SQIVND (reference sequence). Trimming took off 10 bases at V and 6 bases at J, with 23 bases between the two ends. This CDR3 is built from 15 residues. In DNA form, the CDR3 reads TGTGCCACAAAAGGCTTACGGGGTTGGCTTGATACGCAGTATTTT. Translated, it gives CATKGLRGWLDTQYF.

The V gene is TRBV29-1, the J gene TRBJ1-4, with D possibly matching TRBD1 (5 bases). The V end lost 8 bases, the J end lost 3 bases, and 13 bases lay between the germline ends. CDR3 length: 13 amino acids. Germline values: CDR1 SQVTM, CDR2 ANQGSEA. The CDR3 DNA reads as TGCAGCATTGCGACAGACCCTAATGAAAAACTGTTTTTT. Amino acids: CSIATDPNEKLFF.

The chain recombines TRBV25-1 with TRBJ2-1; D gene ambiguous. In germline, CDR1 is MGHDK, CDR2 SYGVNS. The CDR3 totals 12 residues. V was trimmed by 4 bases and J by 8 bases, leaving 9 bases between them. CDR3 protein: CASSALRDEQFF. The DNA for the CDR3 is TGTGCCAGCAGTGCCCTTCGGGATGAGCAGTTCTTC.

The V gene is TRBV15, the J gene TRBJ1-3, with a possible D match to TRBD1 (6 bases). The germline gives CDR1 LNHNV, CDR2 YYDKDF (reference sequence). The CDR3 covers 17 residues. Trimming left V 0 bases short and J 4 bases short, with 16 bases between. CDR3 nucleotides: TGTGCCACCAGCAGAGATTGGGGGCAGGCCGGGGGAAACACCATATATTTT. Amino acid sequence: CATSRDWGQAGGNTIYF.

This clone was counted between two and nine times. The chain recombines TRBV4-2 with TRBJ2-7; 10 positions match TRBD1. CDR1 is LGHNA and CDR2 is YNFKEQ in the germline V gene. J lost 3 bases, V lost 1 base, and 9 bases had no gene match. The CDR3 contains 17 residues. CDR3 loop: CASSQGRPGQGIYEQYF. For the CDR3, the DNA is TGTGCCAGCAGCCAAGGACGACCGGGACAGGGGATCTACGAGCAGTACTTC.

This clone was picked up a small number of times. For the CDR3, the DNA is TGTGCCAGCACCCGGGGCTCTGGGGCCAACGTCCTGACTTTC. Translated, it gives CASTRGSGANVLTF. The rearrangement links TRBV9 to TRBJ2-6; a weak D match, TRBD2 (5 bases). CDR1 and CDR2 from the germline V gene are SGDLS and YYNGEE. Trimming left V 6 bases short and J 0 bases short, with 7 bases between. There are 14 residues in the CDR3.

This rearrangement joins TRBV27 to TRBJ2-5, with 7 bases that match TRBD1. With 4 bases clipped from V and 5 bases from J, the junction kept 7 bases outside the gene matches. Germline CDR1 MNHEY, CDR2 SMNVEV (reference sequence). There are 14 residues in the CDR3. CDR3 nucleotides: TGTGCCAGCAGTTCCCCAGGGGGTGGCGAGACCCAGTACTTC. This gives the protein CASSSPGGGETQYF.

The rearrangement links TRBV28 to TRBJ2-3; 8 bases align to TRBD2. Unmatched junction bases numbered 5, after V lost 3 bases and J lost 6 bases. Germline values: CDR1 MDHEN, CDR2 SYDVKM. The CDR3 length is 14 residues. For the CDR3, the DNA is TGTGCCAGCAGTTTTCCGGGGGGGGTTGATACGCAGTATTTT. As protein: CASSFPGGVDTQYF.

Within the sample, this clone is medium-sized. The genes are TRBV9 and TRBJ2-1; weak D call: TRBD2 (5 bases). The V end lost 4 bases, the J end lost 7 bases, and 18 bases lay between the germline ends. This CDR3 has 15 amino acids. Germline V CDR1 and CDR2: SGDLS, YYNGEE. The CDR3 sequence is CASSPVSSVINEQFF. CDR3 bases: TGTGCCAGCAGCCCGGTTAGTAGCGTTATAAATGAGCAGTTCTTC.

The chain joins TRBV7-9 to TRBJ1-6; 7 bases are shared with TRBD1. The CDR3 is made up of 14 amino acids. CDR1 is SEHNR, CDR2 FQNEAQ, per germline (reference sequence). Unmatched junction bases numbered 4, after V lost 4 bases and J lost 7 bases. In DNA form, the CDR3 reads TGTGCCAGCAGCTCGGACAGGCGGAATTCACCCCTCCACTTT. As protein: CASSSDRRNSPLHF.

The rearrangement joins TRBV2 to TRBJ1-4; weak D call: TRBD1 (6 bases). This CDR3 is 15 amino acids long. V dropped 8 bases and J dropped 4 bases, with 17 bases sitting between them. Germline lookup yields CDR1 SNHLY and CDR2 FYNNEI. This CDR3 reads CASYLWGRDNEKLFF. DNA of the CDR3: TGTGCCAGCTACCTTTGGGGGCGTGATAATGAAAAACTGTTTTTT.

The chain couples TRBV6-6 to TRBJ1-5, with TRBD1 identical over 8 bases. The germline CDR1 and CDR2 sequences are MNHNY and SVGAGI (reference sequence). The CDR3 runs 15 residues. V lost 6 bases and J lost 2; bases outside the gene matches: 6. The CDR3 sequence is CASSPRGQGNQPQHF. CDR3 DNA: TGTGCCAGCAGCCCCCGGGGACAGGGCAATCAGCCCCAGCATTTT.

In DNA, the CDR3 is TGTGCCAGCAGCTTGGCAGGGGGCCGTGGCTATGGCTACACCTTC. Encoded protein: CASSLAGGRGYGYTF. This chain connects TRBV5-4 to TRBJ1-2, with 8 bases matching TRBD1. Losses at the gene ends were 0 bases for V and 4 bases for J; bases not matched to a gene: 5. This CDR3 has 15 residues. CDR1 and CDR2 from the germline V gene are SGHNT and YYREEE (reference sequence). Based on the CDR3 plus reference TRBV5-4 and TRBJ1-2, the full variable domain is ETGVTQSPTHLIKTRGQQVTLRCSSQSGHNTVSWYQQALGQGPQFIFQYYREEENGRGNFPPRFSGLQFPNYSSELNVNALELDDSALYLCASSLAGGRGYGYTFGSGTRLTVV.

This chain joins TRBV29-1 and TRBJ2-2; perhaps TRBD1 as D (6 bases). The CDR3 totals 15 residues. CDR1 is SQVTM, CDR2 ANQGSEA, per germline. V lost 3 bases to trimming and J lost 0 bases, with 11 bases between them. The CDR3 coding sequence is TGCAGCGTTGAGACAGGAAAAGCGAACACCGGGGAGCTGTTTTTT. Translated, it gives CSVETGKANTGELFF.

CDR3 nucleotide sequence: TGTGCCACCAGCAGCCGACAGCCATTAACTATGGACTACACCTTC. As protein: CATSSRQPLTMDYTF. V gene TRBV15 combines with J gene TRBJ1-2, with D possibly being TRBD1 (5 bases). The length of the CDR3 is 15 residues. Germline CDR1 and CDR2: LNHNV and YYDKDF (reference sequence). Trimming removed 3 bases at V and 10 bases at J, with 21 bases between.

This rearrangement joins TRBV7-2 to TRBJ2-7; 10 bases match TRBD2. V was pared by 3 bases and J by 2 bases, with 4 bases of the junction left unmatched. Germline loops: CDR1 SGHTA, CDR2 FQGNSA. The CDR3 has 15 residues. The CDR3 region has the DNA TGTGCCAGCAGCTTTGAGAGCGGGGGGGCCTACGAGCAGTACTTC. It encodes CASSFESGGAYEQYF.

The chain couples TRBV10-3 to TRBJ1-2, with 10 nucleotides matching TRBD1. In germline, CDR1 is ENHRY, CDR2 SYGVKD. The ends lost 9 bases at V and 3 bases at J; junction bases unmatched: 7. This CDR3 spans 14 amino acids. The CDR3 protein is CAIRGDRGDYGYTF. CDR3 DNA sequence: TGTGCCATACGAGGGGACAGGGGAGACTATGGCTACACCTTC.

The genes are TRBV27 and TRBJ1-6, with TRBD1 identical over 7 bases. V shed 4 bases, J shed 5 bases, and the junction held 5 bases outside the gene matches. The CDR3 sequence is 15 residues long. Germline V lookup: CDR1 MNHEY, CDR2 SMNVEV (reference sequence). In DNA, the CDR3 is TGTGCCAGCAGTTCGGCGGGACAGCATAATTCACCCCTCCACTTT. The encoded protein is CASSSAGQHNSPLHF.

The J gene is TRBJ2-7, the V gene TRBV27; the D is unclear. Germline V gene sequence: CDR1 MNHEY, CDR2 SMNVEV (reference sequence). The CDR3 spans 16 residues. Deletions cut 0 bases from V and 2 bases from J, with 14 bases between. CDR3 region: CASSLSGTLRTYEQYF. The CDR3 DNA reads TGTGCCAGCAGTTTATCAGGCACCTTGAGGACCTACGAGCAGTACTTC.

The V gene is TRBV6-1, the J gene TRBJ1-6, with D perhaps matching TRBD1 (6 bases). The V gene lost 2 bases and the J gene lost 0 bases, with 11 bases spanning the gap. Germline lookup yields CDR1 MNHNS and CDR2 SASEGT. The CDR3 is 17 residues long. The DNA of the CDR3 is TGTGCCAGCAGTGAATTGGGGGCCGGCTCCTATAATTCACCCCTCCACTTT. Translation: CASSELGAGSYNSPLHF.

The chain recombines TRBV9 with TRBJ1-6; D gene uncertain. Germline V CDR1 and CDR2: SGDLS, YYNGEE. V dropped 0 bases and J dropped 0 bases, with 10 bases sitting between them. This CDR3 is 17 amino acids long. The CDR3 DNA reads TGTGCCAGCAGCGTAGAAAGGAGGAGCTCCTATAATTCACCCCTCCACTTT. Encoded protein: CASSVERRSSYNSPLHF.

The chain uses TRBV7-9 and TRBJ1-4, with D possibly being TRBD1 (6 bases). V lost 1 base and J 8 bases, leaving 14 bases between the germline ends. Germline-derived CDR1 and CDR2 are SEHNR and FQNEAQ (reference sequence). The CDR3 has 15 amino acids. The CDR3 DNA sequence: TGTGCCAGCAGCTTAGTGGGGGACATAAACGAAAAACTGTTTTTT. Amino acid sequence: CASSLVGDINEKLFF.

This clone was observed a few times. The rearrangement joins TRBV7-9 to TRBJ1-2, with a possible D match to TRBD1 (6 bases). The CDR3 extends over 13 amino acids. From germline, CDR1 is SEHNR and CDR2 FQNEAQ (reference sequence). V lost 2 bases and J 3 bases, leaving 7 bases between the germline ends. The CDR3 DNA reads TGTGCCAGCAGCTTAAACAGGGACTATGGCTACACCTTC. It encodes CASSLNRDYGYTF. The variable domain in full, completed from reference TRBV7-9 and TRBJ1-2, reads DTGVSQNPRHKITKRGQNVTFRCDPISEHNRLYWYRQTLGQGPEFLTYFQNEAQLEKSRLLSDRFSAERPKGSFSTLEIQRTEQGDSAMYLCASSLNRDYGYTFGSGTRLTVV.

V gene TRBV7-9 combines with J gene TRBJ2-3; 7 bases match TRBD1. In germline, CDR1 is SEHNR, CDR2 FQNEAQ (reference sequence). The CDR3 consists of 15 residues. After removal of 4 bases from V and 1 base from J, the junction contained 5 bases not matched to a gene. The CDR3 protein is CASSSYRGGTDTQYF. Here the CDR3 DNA reads TGTGCCAGCAGCTCCTACAGGGGTGGCACAGATACGCAGTATTTT.

The chain is built from TRBV28 and TRBJ1-2; D might be TRBD1 (6 bases). This CDR3 has 13 amino acids. Germline V CDR1 and CDR2: MDHEN, SYDVKM. The V end was cut by 8 bases, the J end by 2 bases, with 12 bases between. The CDR3 nucleotides are TGTGCCAGCCGGCCGGGGGGCAACTATGGCTACACCTTC. Residues: CASRPGGNYGYTF.